These 7 T cell receptor beta chains share one sample of origin, sequenced in a study of vaccination and CD4 T cells after COVID-19. Oncomine TCR Beta short-read sequencing was applied to DNA from cultured CD4+ T cells. Using its own MiXCR run on the PCR reads, TCRdb lists one record per CDR3 protein. Of over 20,000 distinct CDR3 sequences listed, roughly 70% are singletons. These receptors' antigens are unknown. Treatment described: approximately 9-day PBMC culture with coronavirus spike peptide pools or control peptides (ViraFEST assay). Sequencing used CD4+ T cells from blood, cultured in vitro. The origin of the receptors is a human donor who had recovered from COVID-19.

The CDR3 nucleotides are TGTGCCAGTAGTATCCACAGGGGAGGAGACACTGAAGCTTTCTTT. Translating gives CASSIHRGGDTEAFF. The chain combines TRBV19 with TRBJ1-1; 7 nucleotides match TRBD1. The germline V gene has CDR1 LNHDA and CDR2 SQIVND (reference sequence). The ends lost 3 bases at V and 3 bases at J; junction bases unmatched: 7. This CDR3 has 15 residues. The full variable domain, with the rest looked up from reference TRBV19 and TRBJ1-1, is DGGITQSPKYLFRKEGQNVTLSCEQNLNHDAMYWYRQDPGQGLRLIYYSQIVNDFQKGDIAEGYSVSREKKESFPLTVTSAQKNPTAFYLCASSIHRGGDTEAFFGQGTRLTVV.

The chain couples TRBV7-2 to TRBJ2-4; a possible D gene is TRBD2 (5 bases). CDR1 is SGHTA and CDR2 is FQGNSA in the germline V gene. V shed 2 bases and J shed 0 bases, with 11 bases lying between them. The CDR3 consists of 16 residues. CDR3 residues: CASSLSGELAKNIQYF. The CDR3 DNA reads as TGTGCCAGCAGCTTAAGTGGGGAGCTAGCCAAAAACATTCAGTACTTC.

This chain uses TRBV7-2 with TRBJ2-7, with no clear D. From germline, CDR1 is SGHTA and CDR2 FQGNSA. The CDR3 length is 12 residues. Deletions cut 2 bases from V and 4 bases from J, with 6 bases between. The CDR3 here is CASSLSGYEQYF. In DNA, the CDR3 is TGTGCCAGCAGCTTATCCGGGTACGAGCAGTACTTC.

This sequence joins TRBV6-5 and TRBJ1-2, with 9 bases aligning to TRBD1. From germline, CDR1 is MNHEY and CDR2 SVGAGI. J was trimmed by 8 bases and V by 3 bases; bases with no gene match: 7. The CDR3 has 14 residues. The chain's CDR3 is CASSYSTGGSGYTF. The CDR3 bases are TGTGCCAGCAGTTATTCTACAGGGGGCTCGGGCTACACCTTC.

The CDR3 coding sequence is TGTGCCAGCAGTTACGAGACTCGAAACTATGGCTACACCTTC. It is translated as CASSYETRNYGYTF. This chain uses TRBV12-3 or TRBV12-4 with TRBJ1-2; D unresolved. V shed 4 bases and J shed 2 bases, with 11 bases lying between them. The length of the CDR3 is 14 residues.

This clonotype was detected once. The chain carries TRBV7-2 and TRBJ2-5; weak D call: TRBD1 (6 bases). CDR3 length: 14 residues. CDR1 is SGHTA and CDR2 is FQGNSA in the germline V gene. V was trimmed by 2 bases and J by 4 bases, leaving 11 bases between them. CDR3 DNA: TGTGCCAGCAGCTTAAGGGGGATGGGAGAGACCCAGTACTTC. This translates into CASSLRGMGETQYF.

This sequence joins TRBV11-2 and TRBJ2-7; 11 bases line up with TRBD1. V shed 5 bases and J 7 bases; nucleotides not matched to a gene: 7. The CDR3 spans 14 residues. CDR1 and CDR2 from the germline V gene are SGHAT and FQNNGV. CDR3 coding DNA: TGTGCCAGCAGCCCAGGACAGGGGGCGCGGGAGCAGTACTTC. Its protein is CASSPGQGAREQYF.